This is a list of T cell receptor beta chains from one sample in a study of T cell responses to AZD1222 COVID-19 vaccine. Using immunoSEQ multiplex PCR, the repertoire was profiled, and TCRdb retains in-frame clones only, with some absent. The profile covers about 110,000 clones, with approximately 87% appearing a single time and 4.4% taken by the ten largest. Sequences were derived from peripheral blood, sampled 28 days after the second AZD1222 dose. The receptors here all came from an adult who received the AZD1222 COVID-19 vaccine. Both conserved end residues are part of each CDR3. The D gene is left open where the match is weak. Rows give clone size only sometimes, using once, few, many, or a class for an expanded clone.

d_gene: -
abundance: -
j_gene: TRBJ1-2
v_gene: TRBV5-8
CDR3aa: CASNPGQYGYTF
CDR3nt: TGTGCCAGCAATCCTGGACAGTATGGCTACACCTTC

d_gene: TRBD1
abundance: once
j_gene: TRBJ1-5
v_gene: TRBV19
CDR3aa: CASRGTGGSQPQHF
CDR3nt: TGTGCCAGTAGGGGGACAGGGGGGAGTCAGCCCCAGCATTTT

d_gene: -
abundance: -
j_gene: TRBJ1-6
v_gene: TRBV27
CDR3aa: CASSLGSVSPLHF
CDR3nt: TGTGCCAGCAGTTTAGGGTCAGTGTCACCCCTCCACTTT

d_gene: -
abundance: -
j_gene: TRBJ2-1
v_gene: TRBV9
CDR3aa: CASSVGGSGLYEQFF
CDR3nt: TGTGCCAGCAGCGTAGGAGGGTCAGGCTTGTATGAGCAGTTCTTC

d_gene: -
abundance: -
j_gene: TRBJ1-5
v_gene: TRBV2
CDR3aa: CASSEAPATTSNQPQHF
CDR3nt: TGTGCCAGCAGTGAAGCGCCGGCGACTACAAGCAATCAGCCCCAGCATTTT

d_gene: TRBD2
abundance: -
j_gene: TRBJ2-7
v_gene: TRBV10-3
CDR3aa: CAISGSSGSLDEQYF
CDR3nt: TGTGCCATCAGTGGGTCTAGCGGGAGTCTAGACGAGCAGTACTTC

d_gene: -
abundance: -
j_gene: TRBJ1-2
v_gene: TRBV2
CDR3aa: CASSVEQNYGYTF
CDR3nt: TGTGCCAGCAGTGTTGAACAGAACTATGGCTACACCTTC

d_gene: -
abundance: -
j_gene: TRBJ1-6
v_gene: TRBV9
CDR3aa: CASSVAAGPHNSPLHF
CDR3nt: TGTGCCAGCAGCGTCGCGGCCGGTCCTCATAATTCACCCCTCCACTTT

d_gene: -
abundance: -
j_gene: TRBJ2-5
v_gene: TRBV14
CDR3aa: CASSEIQETQYF
CDR3nt: TGTGCCAGCAGCGAGATACAAGAGACCCAGTACTTC

d_gene: -
abundance: few
j_gene: TRBJ1-2
v_gene: TRBV6-1
CDR3aa: CASSEVPLDGGYTF
CDR3nt: TGTGCCAGCAGTGAAGTCCCGCTGGACGGTGGCTACACCTTC

d_gene: -
abundance: once
j_gene: TRBJ2-1
v_gene: TRBV10-3
CDR3aa: CAISEGVPGAYNEQFF
CDR3nt: TGTGCCATCAGTGAGGGAGTACCAGGGGCCTACAATGAGCAGTTCTTC

d_gene: -
abundance: -
j_gene: TRBJ2-1
v_gene: TRBV9
CDR3aa: CASGFGQGTYNEQFF
CDR3nt: TGTGCCAGCGGCTTTGGGCAGGGAACCTACAATGAGCAGTTCTTC

d_gene: TRBD1
abundance: -
j_gene: TRBJ2-7
v_gene: TRBV28
CDR3aa: CASRGQGSYEQYF
CDR3nt: TGTGCCAGCAGAGGACAGGGCTCCTACGAGCAGTACTTC

d_gene: -
abundance: -
j_gene: TRBJ1-4
v_gene: TRBV11-2
CDR3aa: CASSLVLGAEKLFF
CDR3nt: TGTGCCAGCAGCTTAGTTCTGGGGGCTGAAAAACTGTTTTTT

d_gene: TRBD1
abundance: -
j_gene: TRBJ1-1
v_gene: TRBV3-1/TRBV3-2
CDR3aa: CASSRQGSTEAFF
CDR3nt: TGTGCCAGCAGCCGACAGGGTAGCACTGAAGCTTTCTTT

d_gene: -
abundance: -
j_gene: TRBJ2-1
v_gene: TRBV7-7
CDR3aa: CASSLSGTYNEQFF
CDR3nt: TGTGCCAGCAGCTTATCGGGGACCTACAATGAGCAGTTCTTC

d_gene: -
abundance: -
j_gene: TRBJ2-1
v_gene: TRBV30
CDR3aa: CAWSGNFNEQFF
CDR3nt: TGTGCCTGGAGTGGAAATTTCAATGAGCAGTTCTTC

d_gene: -
abundance: -
j_gene: TRBJ1-1
v_gene: TRBV2
CDR3aa: CASNRDTPSEAFF
CDR3nt: TGTGCCAGCAACAGGGACACCCCTTCTGAAGCTTTCTTT

d_gene: -
abundance: -
j_gene: TRBJ2-7
v_gene: TRBV3-1/TRBV3-2
CDR3aa: CASSHSNPGEQYF
CDR3nt: TGTGCCAGCAGCCATAGCAACCCGGGGGAGCAGTACTTC

d_gene: -
abundance: -
j_gene: TRBJ2-1
v_gene: TRBV15
CDR3aa: CATSRDGTGRTNEQFF
CDR3nt: TGTGCCACCAGCAGAGATGGAACGGGAAGAACAAATGAGCAGTTCTTC

d_gene: TRBD1
abundance: -
j_gene: TRBJ1-1
v_gene: TRBV5-8
CDR3aa: CASSLLGQGALVTEAFF
CDR3nt: TGTGCCAGCAGCTTGTTGGGACAGGGGGCGCTTGTCACTGAAGCTTTCTTT

d_gene: -
abundance: -
j_gene: TRBJ2-3
v_gene: TRBV6-2/TRBV6-3
CDR3aa: CASSYAHSGDTTDTQYF
CDR3nt: TGTGCCAGCAGTTACGCACATAGCGGAGACACTACAGATACGCAGTATTTT

d_gene: TRBD1
abundance: -
j_gene: TRBJ1-5
v_gene: TRBV15
CDR3aa: CATSRDRQGGQPQHF
CDR3nt: TGTGCCACCAGCAGAGATCGACAGGGGGGTCAGCCCCAGCATTTT

d_gene: -
abundance: medium-sized
j_gene: TRBJ2-7
v_gene: TRBV4-2
CDR3aa: CASSQGKRQRYLSGEQYF
CDR3nt: TGTGCCAGCAGCCAAGGGAAACGACAGCGTTATTTATCGGGCGAGCAGTACTTC

d_gene: TRBD1
abundance: once
j_gene: TRBJ1-6
v_gene: TRBV6-2/TRBV6-3
CDR3aa: CASSYSGPGQGNSPLHF
CDR3nt: TGTGCCAGCAGTTACTCCGGCCCAGGACAGGGAAATTCACCCCTCCACTTT

d_gene: -
abundance: -
j_gene: TRBJ2-4
v_gene: TRBV24-1
CDR3aa: CATSRDGGNIQYF
CDR3nt: TGTGCCACCAGCAGGGACGGGGGAAACATTCAGTACTTC

d_gene: -
abundance: -
j_gene: TRBJ2-1
v_gene: TRBV18
CDR3aa: CASSPGQTGEQFF
CDR3nt: TGTGCCAGCTCACCGGGGCAGACGGGCGAGCAGTTCTTC

d_gene: -
abundance: -
j_gene: TRBJ2-3
v_gene: TRBV6-1
CDR3aa: CASSKAGTPGTDTQYF
CDR3nt: TGTGCCAGCAGTAAAGCCGGGACACCCGGCACAGATACGCAGTATTTT

d_gene: TRBD1
abundance: -
j_gene: TRBJ2-7
v_gene: TRBV5-8
CDR3aa: CASSLSGTGSSEQYF
CDR3nt: TGTGCCAGCAGCTTGTCCGGGACAGGGAGTAGCGAGCAGTACTTC

d_gene: TRBD2
abundance: -
j_gene: TRBJ2-1
v_gene: TRBV7-9
CDR3aa: CASSPPLRLAGLKNEQFF
CDR3nt: TGTGCCAGCAGCCCTCCCCTCAGACTAGCGGGGTTGAAGAATGAGCAGTTCTTC

d_gene: -
abundance: once
j_gene: TRBJ1-2
v_gene: TRBV6-2/TRBV6-3
CDR3aa: CASSRGGHYDGYTF
CDR3nt: TGTGCCAGCAGCCGCGGCGGACACTACGATGGCTACACCTTC

d_gene: TRBD1
abundance: -
j_gene: TRBJ2-7
v_gene: TRBV11-1
CDR3aa: CALRQGSPKDEQYF
CDR3nt: TGTGCCCTAAGACAGGGGTCACCCAAGGACGAGCAGTACTTC

d_gene: -
abundance: -
j_gene: TRBJ2-2
v_gene: TRBV4-3
CDR3aa: CASSQDLRGAGELFF
CDR3nt: TGCGCCAGCAGCCAAGATCTTAGGGGGGCCGGGGAGCTGTTTTTT

d_gene: -
abundance: -
j_gene: TRBJ2-5
v_gene: TRBV27
CDR3aa: CASSTGPTQYF
CDR3nt: TGTGCCAGCAGTACGGGACCGACCCAGTACTTC

d_gene: -
abundance: -
j_gene: TRBJ1-1
v_gene: TRBV7-3
CDR3aa: CASSLNQAGEAFF
CDR3nt: TGTGCCAGCAGCTTAAATCAGGCGGGTGAAGCTTTCTTT

d_gene: -
abundance: -
j_gene: TRBJ1-6
v_gene: TRBV5-5
CDR3aa: CASSPAGGSDSPLHF
CDR3nt: TGTGCCAGCAGCCCGGCTGGGGGCTCGGATTCACCCCTCCACTTT